This entry lists 21 T cell receptor beta chains sequenced from one sample in a study of control samples from healthy donors and cancer patients. TCRdb keeps only in-frame clones here, not all; method: immunoSEQ multiplex PCR. In the table there are around 110,000 clones, roughly 92% of which are singletons. The sequenced material came from blood. These receptors came from a man under 40 in good health.

As DNA, the CDR3 is TGTGCCAGCAGCCAAGGGAGGGACAGCAATTCACCCCTCCACTTT. It translates to CASSQGRDSNSPLHF. The chain couples TRBV3-1 (or the pseudogene TRBV3-2) to TRBJ1-6, with TRBD1 matching 7 bases. After removal of 1 base from V and 7 bases from J, the junction contained 4 bases not matched to a gene. The CDR3 runs 15 residues. The germline CDR1 and CDR2 sequences are LGHDT and YNNKEL (reference sequence).

This clone was observed a single time. The rearrangement uses TRBV2 and TRBJ1-1; D call uncertain. Germline assignment: CDR1 SNHLY and CDR2 FYNNEI. This CDR3 region has 13 residues. V was shortened by 1 base and J by 5 bases, with 8 bases between the two germline ends. The CDR3 DNA reads TGTGCCAGCAGTGAAGAGGTGGGGACTGAAGCTTTCTTT. Its protein is CASSEEVGTEAFF.

The chain combines TRBV21-1 with TRBJ2-2; whether TRBD1, the table's D call, matches the DNA was not checked. TRBV21-1 is reported as a pseudogene. CDR3 length: 15 residues. CDR3 in amino acids: CASSSFRQYTGELFF. Written as DNA, the CDR3 is TGTGCCAGCAGCAGTTTCCGACAGTACACCGGGGAGCTGTTTTTT.

The J gene is TRBJ2-6, the V gene TRBV28; D gene ambiguous. The ends were cut back, 5 bases at V and 0 bases at J, with 14 bases in the middle. Germline V gene lookup returns CDR1 MDHEN and CDR2 SYDVKM. This CDR3 has 17 residues. CDR3 in amino acids: CASSLRTSSSGANVLTF. In DNA, the CDR3 is TGTGCCAGCAGTCTAAGGACGTCCAGCTCTGGGGCCAACGTCCTGACTTTC.

The chain joins TRBV5-6 to TRBJ1-2, with unresolved D. V was trimmed by 3 bases and J by 1 base, leaving 13 bases between them. The CDR3 covers 15 residues. In germline, CDR1 is SGHDT, CDR2 YYEEEE. Written as DNA, the CDR3 is TGTGCCAGCAGCTCCTTGTGGACCGTTAACTATGGCTACACCTTC. It encodes CASSSLWTVNYGYTF.

The V gene is TRBV11-2, the J gene TRBJ1-6; D is ambiguous. Germline CDR1 reads SGHAT; CDR2 reads FQNNGV. The CDR3 spans 17 residues. Trimming took 2 bases from V and 4 from J, leaving 15 bases between them. The CDR3 bases are TGTGCCAGCAGCTTATACCCACCGAATCAGTATAATTCACCCCTCCACTTT. Protein product: CASSLYPPNQYNSPLHF.

The chain combines TRBV19 with TRBJ2-7; a possible D gene is TRBD2 (7 bases). CDR1 and CDR2 (germline): LNHDA, SQIVND (reference sequence). V gave up 6 bases and J gave up 3 bases, with 18 bases separating them. The CDR3 is 15 residues long. The CDR3 loop reads CASRRGGATNYEQYF. The CDR3 region has the DNA TGTGCCAGTAGGAGGGGGGGAGCGACCAACTACGAGCAGTACTTC.

The chain employs TRBV5-1 and TRBJ2-2; the D gene is possibly TRBD2 (5 bases). Germline CDR1 reads SGHRS; CDR2 reads YFSETQ. Trimming removed 4 bases from V and 2 bases from J, with 12 bases in between. The CDR3 consists of 15 residues. The CDR3 coding sequence is TGCGCCAGCAGCCCTGACTACTTTAACACCGGGGAGCTGTTTTTT. As protein: CASSPDYFNTGELFF.

The J gene is TRBJ2-1, the V gene TRBV10-1, with D hard to call. The V gene's germline CDR1 is WNHNN and CDR2 SYGVQD (reference sequence). V lost 4 bases to trimming and J lost 10 bases, with 17 bases between them. This CDR3 comprises 14 residues. The CDR3 sequence is CASSGSARSEEQFF. CDR3 DNA sequence: TGCGCCAGCAGTGGTTCAGCACGTAGTGAGGAGCAGTTCTTC.

This chain joins TRBV6-5 and TRBJ1-1; D uncertain. Per the germline V gene, CDR1 is MNHEY and CDR2 is SVGAGI. V gave up 7 bases and J gave up 4 bases, with 13 bases separating them. There are 13 residues in the CDR3. The DNA for the CDR3 is TGTGCCAGCACCGACCCCTTCAGCACTGAAGCTTTCTTT. Amino acids: CASTDPFSTEAFF.

This chain links TRBV6-5 with TRBJ2-2; no reliable D call. The CDR3 spans 13 residues. From germline, CDR1 is MNHEY and CDR2 SVGAGI. The V end lost 3 bases, the J end lost 5 bases, and 7 bases lay between the germline ends. The CDR3 DNA reads as TGTGCCAGCAGTTATATACGTACCGGGGAGCTGTTTTTT. Residues: CASSYIRTGELFF.

This chain connects TRBV12-3 or TRBV12-4 to TRBJ2-5; D gene unclear. The CDR3 covers 13 residues. Trimming shortened V by 3 bases and J by 1 base, and 6 bases separated the two germline ends. CDR3 bases: TGTGCCAGCAGTTTCCCCGGCCAAGAGACCCAGTACTTC. Protein: CASSFPGQETQYF.

The genes are TRBV6-1 and TRBJ1-1, with unresolved D. The CDR3 is 16 residues long. Deletions cut 1 base from V and 0 bases from J, with 12 bases between. Per germline, CDR1 MNHNS and CDR2 SASEGT. The CDR3 loop reads CASSEEGTSMNTEAFF. CDR3 nucleotide sequence: TGTGCCAGCAGTGAAGAGGGTACAAGCATGAACACTGAAGCTTTCTTT.

The CDR3 sequence: CASSSLDGNYGYTF. CDR3 bases: TGTGCCAGCAGCTCCCTGGACGGAAACTATGGCTACACCTTC. This chain connects TRBV4-2 to TRBJ1-2; D is uncertain. The CDR3 covers 14 residues. V lost 5 bases to trimming and J lost 2 bases, with 12 bases between them. CDR1 LGHNA and CDR2 YNFKEQ come from the germline V gene.

The chain carries TRBV2 and TRBJ1-1; D unclear. Trimming shortened V by 6 bases and J by 2 bases, and 7 bases separated the two germline ends. The CDR3 runs 12 residues. Germline CDR1 is SNHLY and CDR2 is FYNNEI. The DNA of the CDR3 is TGTGCCAGCAGCGCAATAAACACTGAAGCTTTCTTT. Amino acid sequence: CASSAINTEAFF. Full variable domain (rest looked up from reference TRBV2 and TRBJ1-1): EPEVTQTPSHQVTQMGQEVILRCVPISNHLYFYWYRQILGQKVEFLVSFYNNEISEKSEIFDDQFSVERPDGSNFTLKIRSTKLEDSAMYFCASSAINTEAFFGQGTRLTVV.

This chain uses TRBV7-2 with TRBJ2-1, with D unclear. Deletions cut 1 base from V and 10 bases from J, with 14 bases between. CDR1 is SGHTA, CDR2 FQGNSA, per germline. This CDR3 has 14 amino acids. The CDR3 nucleotides are TGTGCCAGCAGCTTAGATAGTACGTTGGACGAGCAGTTCTTC. Amino acid sequence: CASSLDSTLDEQFF.

V and J are TRBV5-1 and TRBJ1-6, with D uncertain. This CDR3 has 14 amino acids. Trimming cost V 7 bases and J 5 bases, with 13 bases left between them. Germline V gene lookup returns CDR1 SGHRS and CDR2 YFSETQ. As DNA, the CDR3 is TGCGCCAGCCAAACAGCCCAAAATAATTCACCCCTCCACTTT. The encoded protein is CASQTAQNNSPLHF.

The V gene is TRBV5-4, the J gene TRBJ1-2; 9 bases map to TRBD1. Looked up from germline, CDR1 is SGHNT and CDR2 is YYREEE (reference sequence). With V trimmed by 4 bases and J by 2 bases, 6 bases remained unmatched. The CDR3 consists of 15 residues. This CDR3 reads CASSLQGQGNYGYTF. CDR3 sequence (DNA): TGTGCCAGCAGCCTACAAGGACAGGGGAACTATGGCTACACCTTC.

The rearrangement uses TRBV10-1 and TRBJ2-1; 7 bases align to TRBD1. Losses at the gene ends were 2 bases for V and 9 bases for J; bases not matched to a gene: 4. Germline V lookup: CDR1 WNHNN, CDR2 SYGVQD (reference sequence). The CDR3 contains 13 residues. CDR3 in DNA: TGCGCCAGCAGTGAGATCCCAGGGGGTGAGCAGTTCTTC. It encodes CASSEIPGGEQFF.

The chain has TRBV3-1 (or the pseudogene TRBV3-2) and TRBJ1-2; D is perhaps TRBD1 (6 bases). The CDR3 loop spans 14 amino acids. Germline V lookup: CDR1 LGHDT, CDR2 YNNKEL (reference sequence). Trimming left V 2 bases short and J 8 bases short, with 15 bases between. DNA of the CDR3: TGTGCCAGCAGCCAAAGGGGGGAGTCGAGGGGCTACACCTTC. Its protein is CASSQRGESRGYTF.

The chain is built from TRBV7-8 and TRBJ1-1; no definite D call. The V and J ends lost 3 bases and 7 bases respectively, with 6 bases between them. The CDR3 spans 11 residues. The germline CDR1 and CDR2 sequences are SGHVS and FQNEAQ. The CDR3 coding sequence is TGTGCCAGCAGCTTGACGGATGAAGCTTTCTTT. Translation: CASSLTDEAFF. The full variable domain, its missing parts supplied by reference TRBV7-8 and TRBJ1-1, is GAGVSQSPRYKVAKRGQDVALRCDPISGHVSLFWYQQALGQGPEFLTYFQNEAQLDKSGLPSDRFFAERPEGSVSTLKIQRTQQEDSAVYLCASSLTDEAFFGQGTRLTVV.